The 23 T cell receptor beta chains presented below share a single source sample, sequenced in a study of control samples from healthy donors and cancer patients (TCRdb year 2020). Receptors were amplified or captured by the immunoSEQ multiplex PCR assay. TCRdb retrieved this table from immuneACCESS and kept in-frame rearrangements only. Not all clones are present; in checked studies, unresolved V genes account for under half, and no reason is known for the remainder. The sample table contains under 150,000 clones; only one count was recorded for more than 85% of them. Approximately 2.5% of the sample is taken by the ten largest. The sequenced sample was blood. The receptor source for this set is a man under 40 in good health.

This chain connects TRBV30 to TRBJ1-1, with a weak D call TRBD1 (5 bases). Trimming took 2 bases from V and 2 from J, leaving 9 bases between them. Germline-derived CDR1 and CDR2 are GTSNPN and SVGIG (reference sequence). The CDR3 totals 13 residues. The CDR3 protein is CAWSLQDNTEAFF. CDR3 sequence (DNA): TGTGCCTGGAGTCTACAGGATAACACTGAAGCTTTCTTT.

The V gene is TRBV6-4, the J gene TRBJ1-4; D might be TRBD1 (5 bases). There are 18 residues in the CDR3. The V gene lost 6 bases and the J gene lost 0 bases, with 20 bases spanning the gap. CDR1 is MRHNA, CDR2 SNTAGT, per germline. CDR3 in amino acids: CASRDGQGYPATNEKLFF. DNA for the CDR3: TGTGCCAGCAGGGACGGGCAGGGATACCCAGCAACTAATGAAAAACTGTTTTTT.

CDR3 loop: CASSSRKDTEAFF. CDR3 coding DNA: TGTGCCAGCAGCTCAAGGAAAGACACTGAAGCTTTCTTT. This chain connects TRBV7-9 to TRBJ1-1; D is undetermined. V was trimmed by 4 bases and J by 3 bases, leaving 9 bases between them. CDR3 length: 13 amino acids. Per the germline V gene, CDR1 is SEHNR and CDR2 is FQNEAQ (reference sequence).

The rearrangement links TRBV5-4 to TRBJ1-2; D not resolved. The CDR3 has 15 amino acids. The germline CDR1 and CDR2 sequences are SGHNT and YYREEE (reference sequence). V was cut by 2 bases and J by 0 bases, with 11 bases left in between. The CDR3: CASSLGRRTNYGYTF. The CDR3 nucleotides are TGTGCCAGCAGCTTAGGGCGGAGGACTAACTATGGCTACACCTTC.

V usage is TRBV2 and J usage is TRBJ1-1; 8 bases agree with TRBD1. The V and J ends lost 4 bases and 7 bases, in that order; junction bases with no gene match: 8. CDR1 is SNHLY and CDR2 is FYNNEI in the germline V gene. This CDR3 comprises 14 residues. In nucleotides, the CDR3 is TGTGCCAGCAGTGGCCGGGACAGGCGTTTTGAAGCTTTCTTT. Its protein product is CASSGRDRRFEAFF.

J is TRBJ2-2 and V is TRBV7-8; 7 bases agree with TRBD2. J lost 6 bases, V lost 2 bases, and 3 bases had no gene match. Germline assignment: CDR1 SGHVS and CDR2 FQNEAQ. CDR3 size: 14 residues. This CDR3 is CASSLPAGPGELFF. CDR3 bases: TGTGCCAGCAGCTTACCAGCGGGGCCCGGGGAGCTGTTTTTT.

This chain links TRBV27 with TRBJ1-1; no clear D. V was shortened by 2 bases and J by 4 bases, with 11 bases between the two germline ends. The germline V gene has CDR1 MNHEY and CDR2 SMNVEV (reference sequence). The CDR3 consists of 14 residues. The CDR3 spells CASSLHGVSTEAFF. The CDR3 DNA is TGTGCCAGCAGTTTACACGGGGTTAGCACTGAAGCTTTCTTT.

The chain carries TRBV6-5 and TRBJ1-2, with 7 bases lining up with TRBD1. The germline V gene encodes CDR1 MNHEY and CDR2 SVGAGI. The CDR3 totals 14 residues. V gave up 8 bases and J gave up 6 bases; unmatched junction bases: 12. CDR3 coding DNA: TGTGCCAGCTGGAGGGAAGACAGGGTGGATGGCTACACCTTC. Residues: CASWREDRVDGYTF.

Only a few counts were recorded for this clone. This chain links TRBV15 with TRBJ1-2; D not resolved. The CDR3 has 19 residues. Trimming removed 0 bases at V and 4 bases at J, with 24 bases between. From germline, CDR1 is LNHNV and CDR2 YYDKDF (reference sequence). CDR3 coding DNA: TGTGCCACCAGCAGAGATCTTTCCACCTCCACCCTTTCATTCTATGGCTACACCTTC. Protein sequence: CATSRDLSTSTLSFYGYTF.

This chain connects TRBV2 to TRBJ1-5; D possibly corresponds to TRBD1 (6 bases). CDR3 length: 14 residues. The V gene lost 6 bases and the J gene lost 2 bases, with 11 bases spanning the gap. CDR1 is SNHLY and CDR2 is FYNNEI in the germline V gene. Written as DNA, the CDR3 is TGTGCCAGCAGATCCCAGGGGCGCAATCAGCCCCAGCATTTT. It is translated as CASRSQGRNQPQHF.

The chain uses TRBV5-1 and TRBJ2-3, with a weak D call TRBD2 (6 bases). Trimming took 1 base from V and 6 from J, leaving 15 bases between them. The CDR3 loop spans 15 amino acids. Germline values: CDR1 SGHRS, CDR2 YFSETQ. The CDR3 protein is CASSLRGLGRDTQYF. CDR3 coding DNA: TGCGCCAGCAGCTTGCGAGGCCTAGGGAGGGATACGCAGTATTTT.

The rearrangement uses TRBV18 and TRBJ1-1; no firm D call. V gave up 1 base and J gave up 2 bases, with 11 bases separating them. Germline V gene data show CDR1 as KGHSH and CDR2 as LQKENI. The CDR3 is 15 amino acids. The chain's CDR3 is CASSPREIGNTEAFF. CDR3 coding DNA: TGTGCCAGCTCACCACGGGAGATAGGCAACACTGAAGCTTTCTTT.

J is TRBJ2-2 and V is TRBV25-1; TRBD1 agrees at 7 bases. The J segment lost 1 base and the V segment lost 8 bases, leaving 4 bases of the junction unmatched. This CDR3 contains 14 residues. Germline V gives CDR1 MGHDK, CDR2 SYGVNS. The CDR3 sequence: CASEQGMNTGELFF. CDR3 nucleotide sequence: TGTGCCAGCGAACAGGGGATGAACACCGGGGAGCTGTTTTTT.

The rearrangement links TRBV5-1 to TRBJ1-4; tentatively, D is TRBD1 (6 bases). Germline loops: CDR1 SGHRS, CDR2 YFSETQ. The CDR3 runs 14 residues. The germline V and J ends were trimmed by 2 bases and 4 bases, with 9 bases remaining between them. CDR3 sequence (DNA): TGCGCCAGCAGCTTACAGGGATTTAATGAAAAACTGTTTTTT. Translated: CASSLQGFNEKLFF. The variable domain in full, completed from reference TRBV5-1 and TRBJ1-4, reads KAGVTQTPRYLIKTRGQQVTLSCSPISGHRSVSWYQQTPGQGLQFLFEYFSETQRNKGNFPGRFSGRQFSNSRSEMNVSTLELGDSALYLCASSLQGFNEKLFFGSGTQLSVL.

The chain links TRBV5-5 to TRBJ1-5; a weak D match, TRBD1 (5 bases). Germline V CDR1 and CDR2: SGHKS, YYEKEE (reference sequence). Trimming cost V 2 bases and J 0 bases, with 9 bases left between them. This CDR3 comprises 15 residues. In nucleotides, the CDR3 is TGTGCCAGCAGCTTTGAGGGGAATAGCAATCAGCCCCAGCATTTT. Its protein is CASSFEGNSNQPQHF.

The V gene is TRBV4-1, the J gene TRBJ1-4; TRBD1 is a possible D gene (5 bases). This CDR3 spans 15 amino acids. Trimming removed 4 bases at V and 6 bases at J, with 15 bases between. Germline assignment: CDR1 MGHRA and CDR2 YSYEKL. The CDR3, as DNA: TGCGCCAGCAGCCCAGCAGGGCCAGTGGATGAAAAACTGTTTTTT. Its translation: CASSPAGPVDEKLFF.

J is TRBJ2-7 and V is TRBV6-1, with no clear D. V lost 1 base to trimming and J lost 6 bases, with 13 bases between them. Germline V gene sequence: CDR1 MNHNS, CDR2 SASEGT. The CDR3 length is 14 residues. CDR3 coding DNA: TGTGCCAGCAGTGAAGTGATAGGAAGTGGCGAGCAGTACGTC. It codes for CASSEVIGSGEQYV.

The rearrangement links TRBV10-2 to TRBJ1-2; a weak D match, TRBD1 (5 bases). V was trimmed by 7 bases and J by 3 bases, leaving 12 bases between them. From germline, CDR1 is WSHSY and CDR2 SAAADI. The CDR3 has 13 residues. The CDR3 spells CASNAGTDYGYTF. In nucleotides, the CDR3 is TGCGCCAGCAACGCCGGGACGGACTATGGCTACACCTTC.

This chain uses TRBV19 with TRBJ2-3; no clear D gene. V gave up 6 bases and J gave up 4 bases, with 8 bases separating them. The CDR3 consists of 12 residues. Germline V gives CDR1 LNHDA, CDR2 SQIVND (reference sequence). CDR3: CASRRASDTQYF. In nucleotides, the CDR3 is TGTGCCAGTAGAAGAGCTTCAGATACGCAGTATTTT.

The J gene is TRBJ1-3, the V gene TRBV6-5; tentative D call: TRBD1 (5 bases). The germline V and J ends were trimmed by 5 bases and 0 bases, with 11 bases remaining between them. CDR3 length equals 15 residues. Germline assignment: CDR1 MNHEY and CDR2 SVGAGI. CDR3 sequence reads: CASSRDGNSGNTIYF. Written as DNA, the CDR3 is TGTGCCAGCAGTCGGGACGGGAACTCTGGAAACACCATATATTTT.

This chain links TRBV19 with TRBJ1-5; D is possibly TRBD1 (5 bases). CDR1 is LNHDA, CDR2 SQIVND, per germline (reference sequence). The ends were cut back, 3 bases at V and 2 bases at J, with 11 bases in the middle. This CDR3 comprises 15 residues. CDR3 amino acids: CASSMRGDGNQPQHF. The CDR3 DNA follows: TGTGCCAGTAGTATGCGGGGGGACGGCAATCAGCCCCAGCATTTT.

The chain combines TRBV10-3 with TRBJ1-1; TRBD1 agrees at 11 bases. The CDR3 spans 13 residues. V was pared by 2 bases and J by 10 bases, with 3 bases of the junction left unmatched. The germline V gene has CDR1 ENHRY and CDR2 SYGVKD. The CDR3 is CAISEGQGAGAFF. In DNA, the CDR3 is TGTGCCATCAGTGAGGGACAGGGGGCGGGAGCTTTCTTT.

This chain joins TRBV5-1 and TRBJ2-3, with 8 nucleotides matching TRBD2. V was pared by 1 base and J by 6 bases, with 7 bases of the junction left unmatched. CDR3 length: 15 amino acids. Per the germline V gene, CDR1 is SGHRS and CDR2 is YFSETQ. CDR3 loop: CASSLTAGGGDTQYF. DNA for the CDR3: TGCGCCAGCAGCTTGACGGCGGGGGGAGGGGATACGCAGTATTTT.